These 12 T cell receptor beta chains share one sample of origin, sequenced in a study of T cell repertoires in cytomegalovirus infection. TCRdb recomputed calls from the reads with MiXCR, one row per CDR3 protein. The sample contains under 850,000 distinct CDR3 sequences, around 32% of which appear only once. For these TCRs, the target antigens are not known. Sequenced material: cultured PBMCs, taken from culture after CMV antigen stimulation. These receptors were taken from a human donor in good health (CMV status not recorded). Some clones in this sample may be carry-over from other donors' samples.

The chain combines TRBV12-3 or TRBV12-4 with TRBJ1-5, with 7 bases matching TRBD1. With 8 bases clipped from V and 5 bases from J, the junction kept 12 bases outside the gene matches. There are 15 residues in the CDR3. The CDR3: CASSLTTGYDQPQHF. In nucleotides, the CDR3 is TGTGCCAGCTCCCTCACGACAGGGTATGATCAGCCCCAGCATTTT.

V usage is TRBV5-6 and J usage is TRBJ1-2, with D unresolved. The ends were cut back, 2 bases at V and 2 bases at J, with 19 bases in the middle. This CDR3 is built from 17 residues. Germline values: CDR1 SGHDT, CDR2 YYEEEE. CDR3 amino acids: CASSLEQTGHSNYGYTF. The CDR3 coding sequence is TGTGCCAGCAGCTTAGAGCAAACGGGCCATTCAAACTATGGCTACACCTTC.

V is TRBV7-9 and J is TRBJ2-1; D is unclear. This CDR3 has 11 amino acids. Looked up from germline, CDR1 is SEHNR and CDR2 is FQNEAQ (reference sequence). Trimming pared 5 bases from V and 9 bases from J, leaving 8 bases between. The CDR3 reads CASSPVVEQFF. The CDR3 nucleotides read TGTGCCAGCAGCCCAGTGGTTGAGCAGTTCTTC.

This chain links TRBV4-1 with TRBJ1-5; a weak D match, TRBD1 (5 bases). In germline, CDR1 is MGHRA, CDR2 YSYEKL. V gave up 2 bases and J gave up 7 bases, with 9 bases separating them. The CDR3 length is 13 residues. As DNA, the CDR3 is TGCGCCAGCAGCCAACCAGGGAGACAGCCCCAGCATTTT. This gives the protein CASSQPGRQPQHF.

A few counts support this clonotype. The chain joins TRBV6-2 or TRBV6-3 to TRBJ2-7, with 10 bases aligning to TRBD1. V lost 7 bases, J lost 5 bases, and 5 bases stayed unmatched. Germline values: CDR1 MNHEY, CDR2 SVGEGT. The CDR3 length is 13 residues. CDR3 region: CASMRDRGHEQYF. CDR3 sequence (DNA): TGTGCCAGCATGCGGGACAGGGGCCACGAGCAGTACTTC.

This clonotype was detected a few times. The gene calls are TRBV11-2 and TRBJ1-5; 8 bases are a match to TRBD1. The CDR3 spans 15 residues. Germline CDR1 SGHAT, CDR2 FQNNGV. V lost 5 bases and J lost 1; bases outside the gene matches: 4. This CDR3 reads CASSIRQGSNQPQHF. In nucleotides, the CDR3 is TGTGCCAGCAGCATACGACAGGGGAGCAATCAGCCCCAGCATTTT. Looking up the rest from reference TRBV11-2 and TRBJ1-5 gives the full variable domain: EAGVAQSPRYKIIEKRQSVAFWCNPISGHATLYWYQQILGQGPKLLIQFQNNGVVDDSQLPKDRFSAERLKGVDSTLKIQPAKLEDSAVYLCASSIRQGSNQPQHFGDGTRLSIL.

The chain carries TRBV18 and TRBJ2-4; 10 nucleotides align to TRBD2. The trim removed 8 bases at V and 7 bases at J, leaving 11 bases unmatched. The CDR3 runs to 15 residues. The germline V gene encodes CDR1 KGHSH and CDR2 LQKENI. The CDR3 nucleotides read TGTGCCAGCCTCCCAGCGGGAGGGGAGAGGAACATTCAGTACTTC. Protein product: CASLPAGGERNIQYF. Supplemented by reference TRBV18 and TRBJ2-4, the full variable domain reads NAGVMQNPRHLVRRRGQEARLRCSPMKGHSHVYWYRQLPEEGLKFMVYLQKENIIDESGMPKERFSAEFPKEGPSILRIQQVVRGDSAAYFCASLPAGGERNIQYFGAGTRLSVL.

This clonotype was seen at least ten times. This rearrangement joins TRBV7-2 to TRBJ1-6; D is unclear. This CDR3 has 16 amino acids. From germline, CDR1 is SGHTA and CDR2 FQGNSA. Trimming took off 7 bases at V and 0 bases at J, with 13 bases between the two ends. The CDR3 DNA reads TGTGCCAGCACCCTCCGCCCGAGCTCCTATAATTCACCCCTCCACTTT. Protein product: CASTLRPSSYNSPLHF.

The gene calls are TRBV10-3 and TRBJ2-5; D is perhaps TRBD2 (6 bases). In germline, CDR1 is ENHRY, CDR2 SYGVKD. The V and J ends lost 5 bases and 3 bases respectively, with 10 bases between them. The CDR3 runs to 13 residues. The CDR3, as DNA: TGTGCCATCAGTCTGACTAGAGAAGAGACCCAGTACTTC. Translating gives CAISLTREETQYF.

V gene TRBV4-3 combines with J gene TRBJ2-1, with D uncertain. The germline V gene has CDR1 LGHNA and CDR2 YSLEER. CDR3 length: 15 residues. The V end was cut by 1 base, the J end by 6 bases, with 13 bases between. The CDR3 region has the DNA TGCGCCAGCAGCCAAGGGGTCACGGATCCCAATGAGCAGTTCTTC. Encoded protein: CASSQGVTDPNEQFF.

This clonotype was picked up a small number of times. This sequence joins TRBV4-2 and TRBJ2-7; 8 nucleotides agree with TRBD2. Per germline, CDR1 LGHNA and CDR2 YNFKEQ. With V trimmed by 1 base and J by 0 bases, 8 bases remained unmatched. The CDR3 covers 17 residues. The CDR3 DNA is TGTGCCAGCAGCCAAGTATTAGCGGGGTCCAGCTCCTACGAGCAGTACTTC. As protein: CASSQVLAGSSSYEQYF.

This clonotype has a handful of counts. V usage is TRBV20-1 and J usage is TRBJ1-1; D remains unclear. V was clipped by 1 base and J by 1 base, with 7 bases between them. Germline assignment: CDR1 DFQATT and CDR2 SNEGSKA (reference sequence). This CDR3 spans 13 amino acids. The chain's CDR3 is CSARAGSNTEAFF. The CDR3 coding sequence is TGCAGTGCTAGAGCCGGGTCGAACACTGAAGCTTTCTTT.